Presented here are 16 T cell receptor beta chains from one specimen sequenced in a study of CD8 T cells in Susac syndrome. With random hexamers, about 0.5 to 1 ug RNA was reverse transcribed. One entry per CDR3 protein results from TCRdb running MiXCR on the immunoSEQ multiplex PCR reads. Of about 150,000 distinct CDR3 sequences listed, roughly 95% are singletons. Sequencing was done on a sample of CD4+ T cells from PBMCs. All receptors derive from a human donor with Susac syndrome.

The chain uses TRBV7-9 and TRBJ2-5, with TRBD1 matching 7 bases. With 8 bases clipped from V and 2 bases from J, the junction kept 2 bases outside the gene matches. This CDR3 has 12 amino acids. Germline V gene data show CDR1 as SEHNR and CDR2 as FQNEAQ (reference sequence). The CDR3 region has the DNA TGTGCCAGCTGGGGACAGCAAGAGACCCAGTACTTC. This sequence encodes CASWGQQETQYF.

V is TRBV2 and J is TRBJ1-4; the match to TRBD1 covers 10 bases. CDR3 size: 15 residues. V lost 7 bases and J lost 7; bases outside the gene matches: 9. Germline V gene data show CDR1 as SNHLY and CDR2 as FYNNEI. CDR3 residues: CASIRDRGRIEKLFF. The CDR3 DNA reads TGTGCCAGCATCCGAGACAGGGGGCGAATTGAAAAACTGTTTTTT.

J is TRBJ1-3 and V is TRBV20-1; TRBD1 might be the D (5 bases). Germline V gives CDR1 DFQATT, CDR2 SNEGSKA (reference sequence). This CDR3 comprises 15 residues. V gave up 2 bases and J gave up 4 bases, with 15 bases separating them. The CDR3 DNA is TGCAGTGCTAGATTTGGACAAGATATAGGAAACACCATATATTTT. Encoded protein: CSARFGQDIGNTIYF.

CDR3 bases: TGCAGTGCTAGAGGTCGCGAGTACAATGAGCAGTTCTTC. Translating gives CSARGREYNEQFF. The V and J genes are TRBV20-1 and TRBJ2-1, with unresolved D. Germline values: CDR1 DFQATT, CDR2 SNEGSKA (reference sequence). The CDR3 runs to 13 residues. V gave up 1 base and J gave up 4 bases, with 8 bases separating them.

The chain is built from TRBV15 and TRBJ2-1, with 15 bases fitting TRBD2. Per germline, CDR1 LNHNV and CDR2 YYDKDF (reference sequence). V dropped 5 bases and J dropped 4; count of bases not matched to a gene: 3. The CDR3 has 16 amino acids. The CDR3 region has the DNA TGTGCCACCAGCCCCGGACTAGCGGGGGGGTACAATGAGCAGTTCTTC. Its translation is CATSPGLAGGYNEQFF.

Only a few counts were recorded for this clonotype. The chain links TRBV6-5 to TRBJ2-1; the D is unclear. The CDR3 covers 11 residues. V dropped 6 bases and J dropped 2 bases, with 2 bases sitting between them. The germline gives CDR1 MNHEY, CDR2 SVGAGI. The CDR3 loop reads CASRAYNEQFF. The CDR3 DNA reads TGTGCCAGCAGGGCCTACAATGAGCAGTTCTTC.

The genes are TRBV5-1 and TRBJ1-2; 7 bases align to TRBD1. Germline CDR1 is SGHRS and CDR2 is YFSETQ. The CDR3 length is 16 residues. V shed 0 bases, J shed 0 bases, and the junction held 5 bases outside the gene matches. The CDR3 is CASSLEGTVSNYGYTF. The CDR3 DNA sequence: TGCGCCAGCAGCTTGGAGGGGACAGTCTCTAACTATGGCTACACCTTC.

The rearrangement links TRBV11-2 to TRBJ2-5; D perhaps matches TRBD1 (6 bases). CDR1 is SGHAT and CDR2 is FQNNGV in the germline V gene. CDR3 length: 15 amino acids. V was cut by 4 bases and J by 4 bases, with 16 bases left in between. This chain's CDR3 is CASSSDRRRTETQYF. As DNA, the CDR3 is TGTGCCAGCAGCTCGGACAGACGCCGAACAGAGACCCAGTACTTC.

The chain recombines TRBV5-1 with TRBJ1-2; no reliable D call. Per the germline V gene, CDR1 is SGHRS and CDR2 is YFSETQ. V was trimmed by 1 base and J by 3 bases, leaving 4 bases between them. The CDR3 is 12 residues long. CDR3 loop: CASSLPDYGYTF. In DNA form, the CDR3 reads TGCGCCAGCAGCTTGCCAGACTATGGCTACACCTTC.

The chain joins TRBV3-1 to TRBJ2-5; 10 bases match TRBD2. The germline V gene has CDR1 LGHDT and CDR2 YNNKEL (reference sequence). This CDR3 is built from 15 residues. J lost 5 bases, V lost 1 base, and 4 bases had no gene match. The CDR3 protein is CASSQASGSSETQYF. The CDR3 nucleotides are TGTGCCAGCAGCCAAGCTAGCGGGAGCTCTGAGACCCAGTACTTC.

The chain employs TRBV5-1 and TRBJ2-7, with 7 bases matching TRBD1. There are 16 residues in the CDR3. After removal of 0 bases from V and 2 bases from J, the junction contained 8 bases not matched to a gene. Germline CDR1 SGHRS, CDR2 YFSETQ. This CDR3 is CASSLDGPGQTYEQYF. CDR3 DNA: TGCGCCAGCAGCTTGGATGGGCCGGGACAGACCTACGAGCAGTACTTC.

V gene TRBV27 combines with J gene TRBJ2-1; 8 positions agree with TRBD2. Looked up from germline, CDR1 is MNHEY and CDR2 is SMNVEV (reference sequence). The trim removed 4 bases at V and 0 bases at J, leaving 11 bases unmatched. CDR3 length: 18 amino acids. DNA of the CDR3: TGTGCCAGCAGTTCCCCTCCATTAGCGGGGAGCTCCTACAATGAGCAGTTCTTC. It translates to CASSSPPLAGSSYNEQFF.

V gene TRBV7-9 combines with J gene TRBJ2-7, with 9 bases fitting TRBD2. The germline gives CDR1 SEHNR, CDR2 FQNEAQ (reference sequence). The V and J ends lost 11 bases and 7 bases, in that order; junction bases with no gene match: 9. The CDR3 covers 12 residues. The DNA of the CDR3 is TGTGCCGCCGGGAGACTAGCGGCAGAGCAGTACTTC. This translates into CAAGRLAAEQYF.

A single count supports this clonotype. The genes are TRBV29-1 and TRBJ1-1; 7 bases fit TRBD1. The CDR3 length is 18 residues. The germline CDR1 and CDR2 sequences are SQVTM and ANQGSEA. With 0 bases clipped from V and 7 bases from J, the junction kept 20 bases outside the gene matches. CDR3 in amino acids: CSVEDSGRGQGGMNEAFF. The CDR3 nucleotides are TGCAGCGTTGAAGATAGTGGGAGGGGGCAGGGGGGGATGAATGAAGCTTTCTTT.

Here the CDR3 DNA reads TGCGCCAGCAGCTTGGTGCTGGGGAACACTGAAGCTTTCTTT. It yields the protein CASSLVLGNTEAFF. V gene TRBV5-1 combines with J gene TRBJ1-1; D uncertain. Germline V gene lookup returns CDR1 SGHRS and CDR2 YFSETQ. The CDR3 consists of 14 residues. Trimming left V 0 bases short and J 1 base short, with 7 bases between. Full variable domain (outside the CDR3, taken from reference TRBV5-1 and TRBJ1-1): KAGVTQTPRYLIKTRGQQVTLSCSPISGHRSVSWYQQTPGQGLQFLFEYFSETQRNKGNFPGRFSGRQFSNSRSEMNVSTLELGDSALYLCASSLVLGNTEAFFGQGTRLTVV.

The rearrangement links TRBV3-1 to TRBJ2-5; 12 bases line up with TRBD2. The V gene end was trimmed by 1 base and the J gene end by 2 bases; junction bases not matched to a gene: 5. Germline CDR1 is LGHDT and CDR2 is YNNKEL (reference sequence). The CDR3 runs to 17 residues. CDR3 sequence: CASSQVATSGRQETQYF. As DNA, the CDR3 is TGTGCCAGCAGCCAAGTTGCGACTAGCGGGAGACAAGAGACCCAGTACTTC.